The 14 T cell receptor beta chains below come from one sample, sequenced in a study of T-cell reconstitution after alpha-beta-depleted transplantation in children. It was with unique molecular identifiers that the TCRbeta library was prepared. One entry per CDR3 protein, called by TCRdb with MiXCR from the PCR reads. The sample records about 340,000 distinct CDR3 sequences, 10% being singletons. Sample: PBMCs from the stem cell graft donor, taken from the stem cell graft. The origin of the receptors is a human donor who donated a stem cell graft to a child with acute lymphoblastic leukemia.

This clonotype has just a few counts. V usage is TRBV7-9 and J usage is TRBJ2-3, with D hard to call. The CDR3 consists of 16 residues. The germline CDR1 and CDR2 sequences are SEHNR and FQNEAQ (reference sequence). V was cut by 5 bases and J by 0 bases, with 15 bases left in between. The CDR3 sequence: CASSAIPGSSTDTQYF. The CDR3 DNA follows: TGTGCCAGCAGCGCCATCCCCGGCAGCAGCACAGATACGCAGTATTTT.

This clonotype has just a few counts. The V gene is TRBV12-3 or TRBV12-4, the J gene TRBJ2-2, with D unclear. V dropped 4 bases and J dropped 0 bases, with 6 bases sitting between them. The CDR3 is 14 residues long. This chain's CDR3 is CASSSRPNTGELFF. CDR3 coding DNA: TGTGCCAGCAGTTCCCGGCCGAACACCGGGGAGCTGTTTTTT.

The chain recombines TRBV4-1 with TRBJ2-7; D perhaps matches TRBD1 (6 bases). Trimming stripped 5 bases from V and 7 bases from J, with 24 bases between. The CDR3 covers 16 residues. Germline values: CDR1 MGHRA, CDR2 YSYEKL. In DNA form, the CDR3 reads TGCGCCAGCAGCTCCCGAGCCGGGACAACCCCTTGGGAGCAGTACTTC. It yields the protein CASSSRAGTTPWEQYF.

This clonotype has ten or more counts. V usage is TRBV20-1 and J usage is TRBJ2-3, with TRBD1 matching over 8 bases. Trimming at V came to 4 bases and at J to 6 bases, leaving 9 bases not matched to a gene. The CDR3 totals 14 residues. Germline V gene sequence: CDR1 DFQATT, CDR2 SNEGSKA (reference sequence). The CDR3 DNA reads TGCAGTGCTAAGAGGTCAGGGGGCGCGGATACGCAGTATTTT. It encodes CSAKRSGGADTQYF.

This clonotype was picked up a small number of times. The genes are TRBV12-3 or TRBV12-4 and TRBJ2-1, with 13 nucleotides matching TRBD2. The trim removed 3 bases at V and 10 bases at J, leaving 9 bases unmatched. This CDR3 is built from 16 residues. In nucleotides, the CDR3 is TGTGCCAGCAGTTTGGACACGGGACTAGCGGGGTGGGAGCAGTTCTTC. Protein product: CASSLDTGLAGWEQFF.

This clonotype was picked up a small number of times. Here the CDR3 reads CASSQDTIAYEQYF. For the CDR3, the DNA is TGCGCCAGCAGCCAAGATACAATTGCCTACGAGCAGTACTTC. The V gene is TRBV4-1, the J gene TRBJ2-7; no definite D call. Germline V CDR1 and CDR2: MGHRA, YSYEKL. Between the trimmed V and J ends, which lost 0 bases and 2 bases, there was a span of 8 bases. CDR3 length: 14 residues.

This clonotype turned up a few times. An end of the junction differs from the germline gene, which may be a read error. The genes are TRBV5-1 and TRBJ2-4, with D perhaps being TRBD1 or TRBD2 (5 bases each). The CDR3 is 12 amino acids. Germline CDR1 is SGHRS and CDR2 is YFSETQ. The CDR3 is CASSLVGPVIQF. CDR3 coding DNA: TGCGCCAGCAGCTTGGTGGGACCAGTAATTCAATTC.

The chain links TRBV28 to TRBJ1-2, with 7 bases matching TRBD1. The CDR3 extends over 13 amino acids. CDR1 MDHEN and CDR2 SYDVKM come from the germline V gene. The V and J ends lost 8 bases and 6 bases, in that order; junction bases with no gene match: 9. In DNA form, the CDR3 reads TGTGCCAGCTCGGGGGGAGGGGGCGATGGCTACACCTTC. It specifies CASSGGGGDGYTF.

This clonotype has ten or more counts. The chain links TRBV5-8 to TRBJ1-4; 7 nucleotides match TRBD1. Unmatched junction bases numbered 2, after V lost 0 bases and J lost 0 bases. CDR1 and CDR2 (germline): SGHTS, YDEGEE. The CDR3 totals 16 residues. The CDR3 loop reads CASSLGQGATNEKLFF. DNA of the CDR3: TGTGCCAGCAGCTTGGGGCAGGGGGCAACTAATGAAAAACTGTTTTTT.

The rearrangement uses TRBV27 and TRBJ2-7; 7 bases map to TRBD1. CDR3 length equals 15 residues. Germline trimming cut 5 bases from V and 3 bases from J; bases unmatched to any gene: 10. Germline V gene data show CDR1 as MNHEY and CDR2 as SMNVEV (reference sequence). The chain's CDR3 is CASSPYRGEGYEQYF. CDR3 nucleotides: TGTGCCAGCAGTCCATACAGGGGAGAGGGCTACGAGCAGTACTTC.

This chain links TRBV30 with TRBJ1-2; TRBD1 aligns across 10 bases. V was clipped by 5 bases and J by 5 bases; unmatched bases: 8. Germline lookup yields CDR1 GTSNPN and CDR2 SVGIG (reference sequence). CDR3 length: 14 amino acids. CDR3 in DNA: TGTGCCTGGGCCAGGACAGGGGGTCGATATGGCTACACCTTC. It translates to CAWARTGGRYGYTF. Using reference TRBV30 and TRBJ1-2 for the parts outside the CDR3, the full variable domain is SQTIHQWPATLVQPVGSPLSLECTVEGTSNPNLYWYRQAAGRGLQLLFYSVGIGQISSEVPQNLSASRPQDRQFILSSKKLLLSDSGFYLCAWARTGGRYGYTFGSGTRLTVV.

The chain has TRBV10-2 and TRBJ2-1; 7 bases are a match to TRBD2. The V gene end was trimmed by 0 bases and the J gene end by 2 bases; junction bases not matched to a gene: 7. The CDR3 is 17 amino acids. The germline V gene has CDR1 WSHSY and CDR2 SAAADI. The CDR3 DNA reads as TGCGCCAGCAGTGAGTCTAACGGGAGGATGGCCTACAATGAGCAGTTCTTC. Its translation is CASSESNGRMAYNEQFF.

This sequence joins TRBV29-1 and TRBJ2-2; D remains ambiguous. The CDR3 extends over 12 amino acids. Trimming took off 4 bases at V and 6 bases at J, with 9 bases between the two ends. Germline CDR1 SQVTM, CDR2 ANQGSEA. Here the CDR3 reads CSVAEYPGELFF. DNA of the CDR3: TGCAGCGTTGCTGAGTACCCCGGGGAGCTGTTTTTT.

The chain combines TRBV3-1 with TRBJ2-7; D unresolved. Germline lookup yields CDR1 LGHDT and CDR2 YNNKEL (reference sequence). V lost 6 bases and J 0 bases, leaving 6 bases between the germline ends. The length of the CDR3 is 12 residues. The CDR3 DNA reads TGTGCCAGCAGTGACCGCTCCTACGAGCAGTACTTC. It specifies CASSDRSYEQYF.